This entry is about one T cell receptor (beta chain). This clonotype came up many times. Its antigen is currently not known. No per-base quality is available; no much larger clone lies one base away. The CDR1 and CDR2 encoded by the germline V gene (reference sequence) are LNHDA and SQIVND. V gives up 1 base and J gives up 0 bases, and the segment between their germline ends measures 10 bases. The CDR3 holds 16 amino acids from the cysteine to the phenylalanine. The entry retains the CDR3 DNA only, 48 bases that are in frame from base 1. Ophthalmopathy patients had moderately to severely active disease, Clinical Activity Score of at least 3, NOSPECS grade of at least 4, and duration under 3 months. Any patient with an uncontrolled infection, another autoimmune disease, pregnancy or lactation was excluded. Diagnoses were based on clinical symptoms, serum thyroxine and TRAb, thyroid ultrasound and orbital computed tomography. Ficoll-Paque density gradient centrifugation was used to isolate PBMCs from around 10 ml of fresh peripheral blood. Trizol reagent was used to extract total RNA, and RNA quality was then checked on an Agilent 2100 Bioanalyzer.

The TCR beta CDR3 regions were amplified from RNA transcripts. The TCR CDR3 was subjected to a first round of RT-PCR using the HTBI primer set and the Qiagen OneStep RT-PCR kit. The libraries were constructed in a second round of multiplex PCR and then size-selected and purified. Sequencing of the libraries was done on an Illumina HiSeq2000 using paired-end 100 bp reads. From the authors' description of their analysis: SOAPnuke was used to process the raw data, removing reads that contained adapters or uncalled bases, had a mean Phred below 15, or lacked an exact match to the constant primer or identifier. COPE v1.2.5 was used to merge the high-quality paired reads, and each unique nucleotide sequence was defined as a clonotype. MiTCR v1.1 was used to align the clonotypes against IMGT TRBV, TRBD and TRBJ reference segments. Analysis was restricted to V-J combinations with a frequency above 0.0001, which covered roughly 99% of repertoires. A TCS score was defined as the ratio between F50 (clonal expansion) and ExV (chaos), using BLOSUM62-based TCRdist between CDR3 peptides within each V-J. Welch's t-statistics and random forest reduced 500 to 550 V-J features to 13, which were used in a naive Bayes classifier (R e1071). TCRdb cleaned the public reads at Q25 with fastp, built clones with MiXCR and kept in-frame beta chains. Identical CDR3 protein sequences are pooled into one entry, listed with their most common genes and DNA. V and J calls and clone size were set by TCRdb, not the authors. The sample yields under 400,000 distinct CDR3 sequences; about a sixth were counted once. Clones ranked in the top ten supply about 14% of the sample.

This sample was included in a study of T cells in Graves' hyperthyroidism and ophthalmopathy (dated by TCRdb to the late 2010s). Study-level background: Peripheral blood samples were taken at the time of initial diagnosis, prior to any treatment. A discovery cohort of roughly 100 patients, roughly 45 with Graves' ophthalmopathy and 55 to 60 with stable Graves' hyperthyroidism, was used to find distinguishing TCR V-J signatures. An independent validation cohort of fewer than 20 hyperthyroidism patients and 17 patients who later progressed to ophthalmopathy tested prospective prediction of ophthalmopathy. The roughly 100 discovery patients were randomly split 7:3 into training and test sets. In addition, the study compared T-cell repertoires in thyroid tissue and in blood from five to seven Graves' hyperthyroidism patients. After sampling, hyperthyroidism patients received methimazole starting at 30 mg daily, and ophthalmopathy patients received high-dose intravenous methylprednisolone. The paper reports TCR Vbeta CDR3 sequencing of approximately 140 peripheral blood samples: 40 or so ophthalmopathy, some 80 hyperthyroidism and around 17 progressor patients. Here is what the overall study found, with its caveats: Ophthalmopathy was separated from stable hyperthyroidism by a 13 V-J signature model, with around 90% sensitivity and around 81% specificity obtained in cross-validation and 80%/75% obtained in testing. Most expanded thyroid clonotypes (frequency above 0.001) were also detected in blood, suggesting blood repertoires may reflect thyroid immune responses. In validation, the model predicted progression to ophthalmopathy a median of roughly 6.5 months before onset, with 65% to 71% sensitivity and about 75% specificity. Sample size was not statistically predetermined, and investigators were not blinded to group allocation.

The receptor was derived from a woman in her thirties or forties with Graves' ophthalmopathy. The rearranged segments are TRBV19 and TRBJ1-3; there is no confident call for the D gene. Input material: blood. In nucleotides, the sequence is TGTGCCAGTAGTATAGTTTCGGCGGCCTCTGGAAACACCATATATTTT. This gives the protein CASSIVSAASGNTIYF.